This record looks at one TCR beta chain sequence and its context. The antigen is unknown. The study ran its PCR with 60 Vbeta and 13 Jbeta primers. Sequencing used immunoSEQ multiplex PCR; TCRdb keeps in-frame clones, though not all of them. The table lists about 170,000 clones, approximately 75% of them singletons. The CDR3 has 15 residues. CDR1 and CDR2 from the germline V gene are LNHDA and SQIVND (reference sequence). Trimming took off 8 bases at V and 3 bases at J, with 18 bases between the two ends. These data originate in a study of cytomegalovirus exposure and HLA in healthy donors. Points from the study as a whole: In a later analysis, around 18,000 TCR beta sequences were associated with HLA alleles at 0.05 false discovery rate. Published work reported that the classifier diagnosed cytomegalovirus status with high specificity and sensitivity.

The sequencing input was PBMCs. The clonotype comes from a woman aged 18-35 years in good health and CMV-seronegative. The chain employs TRBV19 and TRBJ2-3; maybe TRBD2 (6 bases). CDR3 sequence: CASRLGSIPTDTQYF. CDR3 DNA sequence: TGTGCCAGTCGACTAGGCTCCATTCCAACAGATACGCAGTATTTT.